This is a list of T cell receptor beta chains from one sample in a study of CD8 T cells in Susac syndrome. TCRdb ran MiXCR on the immunoSEQ multiplex PCR reads and lists one entry per CDR3 protein. The repertoire includes under 95,000 distinct CDR3 sequences, 85% to 95% of them detected once, and about 0.3% sits in the top ten. The sequenced sample consisted of CD4+ T cells from PBMCs. These TCRs come from a human donor with Susac syndrome. Both conserved end residues are part of each CDR3. A D gene is named only where the DNA matches it firmly. Clone size is shown for a subset of rows, as once, few, many or a class of expanded clone.

CDR3,DNA,D,J,size,V
CASSRDRDSEAFF,TGTGCCAGCAGCCGCGACCGGGACAGTGAAGCTTTCTTT,TRBD1,TRBJ1-1,NA,TRBV14
CASRRLTNTGELFF,TGTGCCAGCCGCAGGCTTACGAACACCGGGGAGCTGTTTTTT,NA,TRBJ2-2,NA,TRBV12-3/TRBV12-4
CASSSGLAGGWETQYF,TGTGCCAGCAGTTCCGGACTAGCGGGGGGATGGGAGACCCAGTACTTC,TRBD2,TRBJ2-5,NA,TRBV28
CASSLISQETQYF,TGTGCCAGCAGCTTGATCTCCCAAGAGACCCAGTACTTC,NA,TRBJ2-5,NA,TRBV5-4
CASSSGQGPSYEQYF,TGTGCCAGCAGTTCGGGACAGGGGCCATCCTACGAGCAGTACTTC,TRBD1,TRBJ2-7,NA,TRBV6-1
CASSYRVTEAFF,TGTGCCAGCAGTTACCGGGTCACTGAAGCTTTCTTT,NA,TRBJ1-1,NA,TRBV12-3/TRBV12-4
CASSSRQESFGSPLHF,TGTGCCAGCAGCTCGAGACAGGAATCCTTTGGGTCACCCCTCCACTTT,NA,TRBJ1-6,once,TRBV5-6
CSASERMRDTQYF,TGCAGTGCTAGCGAAAGGATGAGAGATACGCAGTATTTT,NA,TRBJ2-3,NA,TRBV20-1
CASSQDRAPEGNTIYF,TGCGCCAGCTCCCAGGACAGGGCACCCGAGGGAAACACCATATATTTT,TRBD1,TRBJ1-3,NA,TRBV5-1
CSARDGRQVGGYTF,TGCAGTGCTAGAGATGGTCGGCAGGTCGGAGGCTACACCTTC,NA,TRBJ1-2,NA,TRBV20-1
CASRWGQLDSPLHF,TGTGCCAGCAGGTGGGGACAGCTGGATTCACCCCTCCACTTT,TRBD1,TRBJ1-6,once,TRBV6-5
CASSLGLSNTEAFF,TGCGCCAGCAGCTTGGGACTTTCTAACACTGAAGCTTTCTTT,NA,TRBJ1-1,NA,TRBV5-1
CASSAAGYRDLKKEQFF,TGTGCCAGCAGCGCTGCGGGGTACAGGGACCTTAAGAAGGAGCAGTTCTTC,NA,TRBJ2-1,NA,TRBV9
CSAYGRGRQFF,TGCAGCGCCTACGGAAGGGGAAGGCAGTTCTTC,NA,TRBJ2-1,NA,TRBV29-1
CASSEVGQGGQYF,TGTGCCAGCAGTGAAGTGGGGCAGGGTGGGCAGTATTTT,NA,TRBJ2-3,NA,TRBV6-1
CASSFRLAGIYEQYF,TGTGCCAGCAGCTTCCGACTAGCGGGGATATACGAGCAGTACTTC,TRBD2,TRBJ2-7,NA,TRBV7-6
CSVGTSYNEQFF,TGCAGCGTTGGGACGTCCTACAATGAGCAGTTCTTC,NA,TRBJ2-1,few,TRBV29-1
CASGTGSQPQHF,TGTGCCAGCGGTACAGGGAGCCAGCCCCAGCATTTT,NA,TRBJ1-5,NA,TRBV28
CSFSGGSNQPQHF,TGCAGCTTCTCAGGGGGAAGCAATCAGCCCCAGCATTTT,TRBD1,TRBJ1-5,NA,TRBV29-1
CASSPLGLATDTQYF,TGTGCCAGCAGCCCCCTGGGACTGGCGACAGATACGCAGTATTTT,NA,TRBJ2-3,NA,TRBV7-2
CSVVELAGRGDEQFF,TGCAGCGTTGTTGAACTAGCGGGGAGGGGCGATGAGCAGTTCTTC,TRBD2,TRBJ2-1,NA,TRBV29-1
CAWRALGRHYGYTF,TGTGCCTGGAGGGCCCTGGGCAGACACTATGGCTACACCTTC,NA,TRBJ1-2,NA,TRBV30
CASGRLAAYNEQFF,TGTGCCAGCGGGCGACTAGCGGCCTACAATGAGCAGTTCTTC,TRBD2,TRBJ2-1,NA,TRBV6-2/TRBV6-3
CASTPGLAAPYNEQFF,TGTGCCAGCACCCCGGGCTTAGCGGCCCCCTACAATGAGCAGTTCTTC,NA,TRBJ2-1,once,TRBV27
CASTSYGTGGLSTDTQYF,TGTGCCAGCACCTCATATGGGACAGGGGGCCTTAGCACAGATACGCAGTATTTT,TRBD1,TRBJ2-3,NA,TRBV27
CASMGNNSPLHF,TGCGCCAGCATGGGCAATAATTCACCCCTCCACTTT,NA,TRBJ1-6,once,TRBV10-2
CSVDAPPQETQYF,TGCAGCGTTGACGCACCTCCCCAAGAGACCCAGTACTTC,NA,TRBJ2-5,NA,TRBV29-1